A selection of T cell receptor beta chains follows, all from one sample in a study of cytomegalovirus exposure and HLA in healthy donors. Sequencing was performed with immunoSEQ multiplex PCR; in TCRdb, only in-frame clones are kept and a portion is missing. This sample's table reports fewer than 95,000 clones. Sequenced sample: PBMCs. Every receptor here comes from a woman aged 40 to 49 in good health and CMV-seropositive. Each CDR3 is given with its conserved first and last residue. A D gene is named only where the DNA matches it firmly.

NA,TRBV5-1,TRBJ2-3,TGCGCCAGCAGCCCTATAACAGGGGGGGGCACAGATACGCAGTATTTT,CASSPITGGGTDTQYF
TRBD2,TRBV5-1,TRBJ2-7,TGCGCCAGCAGCCGGGGGACTAGCGGCAGCTCCTACGAGCAGTACTTC,CASSRGTSGSSYEQYF
TRBD1,TRBV18,TRBJ1-1,TGTGCCAGCTCGCCGGGACAGGGGAACACTGAAGCTTTCTTT,CASSPGQGNTEAFF
TRBD2,TRBV5-1,TRBJ2-7,TGCGCCAGCAGCCAAGGGACTAGCGGATACTCCTACGAGCAGTACTTC,CASSQGTSGYSYEQYF
TRBD2,TRBV9,TRBJ2-1,TGTGCCAGCAGTTCCGGGACTAGTGTATTCAATGAGCAGTTCTTC,CASSSGTSVFNEQFF
TRBD1,TRBV7-9,TRBJ2-1,TGTGCCAGCAGCTTAATAGAGGGACAGGGCAACAATGAGCAGTTCTTC,CASSLIEGQGNNEQFF
TRBD1,TRBV28,TRBJ2-2,TGTGCCAGCATTCTACAGGGGGCTGCCACCGGGGAGCTGTTTTTT,CASILQGAATGELFF
TRBD1,TRBV6-1,TRBJ1-1,TGTGCCAGCAGTAGACAGGGGGAAACTGAAGCTTTCTTT,CASSRQGETEAFF
TRBD1,TRBV25-1,TRBJ1-4,TGTGCCAGCAGTTTTCCGAAAGGCCAGGGGGCTTTAAATGAAAAACTGTTTTTT,CASSFPKGQGALNEKLFF
TRBD2,TRBV5-1,TRBJ2-7,TGCGCCAGCAGCTCGACTAGCGGGGGGACCGGCTCCTACGAGCAGTACTTC,CASSSTSGGTGSYEQYF
NA,TRBV28,TRBJ2-7,TGTGCCAGCGGCCATTACGAGCAGTACTTC,CASGHYEQYF
NA,TRBV9,TRBJ2-7,TGTGCCAGCAGCGCCGGGACTGACACCTACGAGCAGTACTTC,CASSAGTDTYEQYF
NA,TRBV10-2,TRBJ2-3,TGCGCCAGCAGTGAGTCGACGGGGAATATGGGTACGCAGTATTTT,CASSESTGNMGTQYF
TRBD2,TRBV5-6,TRBJ2-1,TGTGCCAGCAGCCCGGGCCTAGCGGGGGGTGATGAGCAGTTCTTC,CASSPGLAGGDEQFF
NA,TRBV14,TRBJ1-1,TGTGCCAGCAGCCAAGTTCGGGGGGCCACTGAAGCTTTCTTT,CASSQVRGATEAFF
NA,TRBV14,TRBJ2-7,TGTGCCAGCAGTCTAGGTGCGGCGTTCGGCGAGCAGTACTTC,CASSLGAAFGEQYF
TRBD1,TRBV6-5,TRBJ1-5,TGTGCCAGCAGTTACTCGGGGACAGAAGATCAGCCCCAGCATTTT,CASSYSGTEDQPQHF
NA,TRBV5-4,TRBJ1-1,TGTGCCAGCAGCCCATTATTAACAGGGAACACTGAAGCTTTCTTT,CASSPLLTGNTEAFF
NA,TRBV29-1,TRBJ1-1,TGCAGCGGCTCAGGGTTTAACACTGAAGCTTTCTTT,CSGSGFNTEAFF
TRBD1,TRBV9,TRBJ1-6,TGTGCCAGCAGCACCCGGGGACAGAATAATTCACCCCTCCACTTT,CASSTRGQNNSPLHF
NA,TRBV5-1,TRBJ2-3,TGCGCCAGCAGCTCCCAAGATACGCAGTATTTT,CASSSQDTQYF
NA,TRBV7-9,TRBJ2-6,TGTGCCGGGGGGGGACACCTAAACTCTGGGGCCAACGTCCTGACTTTC,CAGGGHLNSGANVLTF
TRBD2,TRBV27,TRBJ2-3,TGTGCCAGCAGTGTTCTAGCGGGGGAGATGGATACGCAGTATTTT,CASSVLAGEMDTQYF
TRBD1,TRBV6-1,TRBJ1-2,TGTGCCAGTCGGGGACAGGGCTACTATGGCTACACCTTC,CASRGQGYYGYTF
NA,TRBV9,TRBJ2-3,TGTGCCAGCAGCCCGGACTTGGATGCGCAGTATTTT,CASSPDLDAQYF
NA,TRBV4-1,TRBJ1-1,TGCGCCAGCAGCCAAGATCCCCTCCGGGATCTGGAGACTGAAGCTTTCTTT,CASSQDPLRDLETEAFF
NA,TRBV27,TRBJ2-5,TGTGCCAGCAGTGAGGTGGCTTGGATCATCGTCGACGAGACCCAGTACTTC,CASSEVAWIIVDETQYF
TRBD1,TRBV9,TRBJ2-5,TGTGCCAGCAGCGTCGACAGGGTACCCCTCTGGGAGCAGTACTTC,CASSVDRVPLWEQYF
TRBD2,TRBV6-1,TRBJ2-7,TGTGCCAGCAGTGGCGGGAGGATGTCCGAGCAGTACTTC,CASSGGRMSEQYF
NA,TRBV5-1,TRBJ1-3,TGCGCCAGCAGCTTGGAAAGTTCCAGCTCTGGAAACACCATATATTTT,CASSLESSSSGNTIYF
NA,TRBV6-4,TRBJ2-1,TGTGCCAGCAGCCTAGAGAGCTCCTACAATGAGCAGTTCTTC,CASSLESSYNEQFF
TRBD2,TRBV7-3,TRBJ2-3,TGTGCCAGCAGCTTCGGCGGGGGGATCACAGATACGCAGTATTTT,CASSFGGGITDTQYF
NA,TRBV29-1,TRBJ2-5,TGCAGCGCGAGACGCGGACTACACGTGGAGACCCAGTACTTC,CSARRGLHVETQYF
TRBD2,TRBV7-2,TRBJ2-1,TGTGCCAGCAGCAGTGGGGGACTAGCGGCCATATACAATGAGCAGTTCTTC,CASSSGGLAAIYNEQFF
TRBD2,TRBV7-9,TRBJ2-1,TGTGCCAGCGGACGAAAACCCTCTAGCGGGAGGTTCTACAATGAGCAGTTCTTC,CASGRKPSSGRFYNEQFF
TRBD2,TRBV5-1,TRBJ2-7,TGCGCCAGCAGCTTTCAGTCTAGCGGGAGTTACGAGCAGTACTTC,CASSFQSSGSYEQYF
NA,TRBV2,TRBJ2-5,TGTGCCAGCAGTGAAAGCGGGTTCAAAGAGACCCAGTACTTC,CASSESGFKETQYF
NA,TRBV5-1,TRBJ1-2,TGCGCCAGCAGCTTATTTCAGGGTCCCAACAACTATGGCTACACCTTC,CASSLFQGPNNYGYTF
TRBD2,TRBV10-3,TRBJ2-1,TGTGCCATCAGTGGGATAGCGGGGCTGAATGAGCAGTTCTTC,CAISGIAGLNEQFF
NA,TRBV29-1,TRBJ1-1,TGCAGCGTTGTAAGCATGAACACTGAAGCTTTCTTT,CSVVSMNTEAFF
NA,TRBV6-5,TRBJ1-6,TGTGCCAGCAGTCTGCAGCGCAATTCACCCCTCCACTTT,CASSLQRNSPLHF
NA,TRBV30,TRBJ1-1,TGTGCCTGGACTAAGACCGGGACACCGAACACTGAAGCTTTCTTT,CAWTKTGTPNTEAFF
TRBD1,TRBV6-1,TRBJ1-1,TGTGCCAGCAGTGAAAGGAGGACAGGGGAAGAAGCTTTCTTT,CASSERRTGEEAFF
TRBD2,TRBV12-5,TRBJ2-6,TGTGCTAGTGGTTTGAGGGGCGGGGGGTTCTCTGGGGCCAACGTCCTGACTTTC,CASGLRGGGFSGANVLTF
NA,TRBV4-3,TRBJ2-1,TGCGCCAGCAGCCTTGAGCGGAGCTCCTACAATGAGCAGTTCTTC,CASSLERSSYNEQFF
TRBD2,TRBV7-2,TRBJ2-2,TGTGCCAGCAGCTCAACTAGCGGGAGGGCCGGGGAGCTGTTTTTT,CASSSTSGRAGELFF
NA,TRBV9,TRBJ2-2,TGTGCCAGCAGCGTAGGTAGGGGCGGGGAGCTGTTTTTT,CASSVGRGGELFF
TRBD1,TRBV30,TRBJ2-7,TGTGCCTGGGGACAGGGGTTATACGAGCAGTACTTC,CAWGQGLYEQYF
NA,TRBV10-3,TRBJ1-5,TGTGCCATCAGTGAGGCCTTGAACGGGACTAGGAATCAGCCCCAGCATTTT,CAISEALNGTRNQPQHF
TRBD1,TRBV28,TRBJ2-7,TGTGCCAGCAGTTCCTCAGGGGGCGAGCAGTACTTC,CASSSSGGEQYF
TRBD1,TRBV9,TRBJ1-3,TGTGCCAGCAGCGTAGTCGGGACAGGGGGGCGAAACACCATATATTTT,CASSVVGTGGRNTIYF
NA,TRBV7-3,TRBJ1-2,TGTGCCAGCAGCAGAAACGGGGGGGGAGGGGAAGGCTACACCTTC,CASSRNGGGGEGYTF
TRBD2,TRBV7-6,TRBJ2-3,TGTGCCAGCAGCGGACCGGGGCTAGCGGGGGACAAATCATCCACAGATACGCAGTATTTT,CASSGPGLAGDKSSTDTQYF
NA,TRBV6-5,TRBJ1-2,TGTGCCAGCAGTGAAGGAGGACGGTTCTATGGCTACACCTTC,CASSEGGRFYGYTF
TRBD2,TRBV7-3,TRBJ2-3,TGTGCCAGCAGCCCGCGGGGGGGCGATAGTGATACGCAGTATTTT,CASSPRGGDSDTQYF
TRBD2,TRBV19,TRBJ2-7,TGTGCTTCGGCTAGCGGGGGTTTTTCCCTAACCGCTCCTCTCGAGCAGTACTTC,CASASGGFSLTAPLEQYF
TRBD1,TRBV18,TRBJ1-5,TGTGCCAGCTCACCAAATCAGGGGGTGAATCAGCCCCAGCATTTT,CASSPNQGVNQPQHF
NA,TRBV29-1,TRBJ2-5,TGCAGCGTTGTCCCTAATGCGGAGACCCAGTACTTC,CSVVPNAETQYF
TRBD2,TRBV5-8,TRBJ2-5,TGTGCCAGCAACCAGGGACTACCACAAGAGACCCAGTACTTC,CASNQGLPQETQYF